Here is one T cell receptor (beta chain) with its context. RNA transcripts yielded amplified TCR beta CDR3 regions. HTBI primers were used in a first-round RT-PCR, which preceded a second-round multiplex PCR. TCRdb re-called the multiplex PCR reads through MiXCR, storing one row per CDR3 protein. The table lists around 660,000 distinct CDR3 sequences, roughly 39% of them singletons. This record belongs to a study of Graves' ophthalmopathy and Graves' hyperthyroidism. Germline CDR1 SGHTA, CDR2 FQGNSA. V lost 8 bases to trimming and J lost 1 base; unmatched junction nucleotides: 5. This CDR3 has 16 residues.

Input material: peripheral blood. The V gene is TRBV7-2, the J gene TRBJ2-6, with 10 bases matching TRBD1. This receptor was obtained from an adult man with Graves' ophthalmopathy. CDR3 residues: CASDRGRGSGANVLTF. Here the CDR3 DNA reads TGTGCCAGCGACAGGGGGCGGGGGTCTGGGGCCAACGTCCTGACTTTC. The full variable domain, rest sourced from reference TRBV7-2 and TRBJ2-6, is GAGVSQSPSNKVTEKGKDVELRCDPISGHTALYWYRQSLGQGLEFLIYFQGNSAPDKSGLPSDRFSAERTGGSVSTLTIQRTQQEDSAVYLCASDRGRGSGANVLTFGAGSRLTVL.